The 5 T cell receptor beta chains below all came from one sample that was sequenced in a study of blood T cell repertoires in COVID-19. TCRdb keeps only in-frame clones here, not all; method: immunoSEQ multiplex PCR. The data hold around 80,000 clones, with nearly 85% observed a single time. The sequencing sample was made of peripheral blood. The source of these receptors is a woman aged 80 or older with acute or convalescent COVID-19.

V is TRBV5-4 and J is TRBJ2-7, with TRBD2 as a possible D gene (6 bases). CDR1 is SGHNT and CDR2 is YYREEE in the germline V gene (reference sequence). V lost 1 base and J lost 6, with 17 bases in between. The length of the CDR3 is 15 residues. The CDR3 spells CASSLFNRGTGEQYF. CDR3 sequence (DNA): TGTGCCAGCAGCTTGTTCAACCGGGGGACTGGCGAGCAGTACTTC. Filled out from reference TRBV5-4 and TRBJ2-7, the complete variable domain reads ETGVTQSPTHLIKTRGQQVTLRCSSQSGHNTVSWYQQALGQGPQFIFQYYREEENGRGNFPPRFSGLQFPNYSSELNVNALELDDSALYLCASSLFNRGTGEQYFGPGTRLTVT.

This sequence joins TRBV11-1 and TRBJ2-3, with TRBD2 identical over 9 bases. The CDR3 is 16 residues long. J gave up 1 base and V 7 bases, and 9 bases lay outside the gene matches. Germline CDR1 and CDR2: SGHAT and FQDESV (reference sequence). CDR3: CASTPLAGEGTDTQYF. CDR3 in DNA: TGTGCCAGCACCCCCTTAGCGGGAGAGGGCACAGATACGCAGTATTTT.

The J gene is TRBJ2-5, the V gene TRBV7-3, with 7 bases matching TRBD1. This CDR3 region has 13 residues. V was clipped by 5 bases and J by 5 bases; unmatched bases: 5. Germline V gene sequence: CDR1 SGHTA, CDR2 FQGTGA. The CDR3 protein is CASSPTGTETQYF. CDR3 DNA: TGTGCCAGCAGCCCGACAGGGACGGAGACCCAGTACTTC.

The V gene is TRBV3-1 (or the pseudogene TRBV3-2), the J gene TRBJ1-2, with D tentatively TRBD1 (5 bases). Germline lookup yields CDR1 LGHDT and CDR2 YNNKEL (reference sequence). The V end was cut by 1 base, the J end by 14 bases, with 23 bases between. CDR3 length equals 15 residues. The CDR3, as DNA: TGTGCCAGCAGCCAAGTAACTTGGGGCGGGGGGGAGCGGACCTTC. Translated, it gives CASSQVTWGGGERTF.

This clone was observed once. The chain employs TRBV28 and TRBJ1-1; D ambiguous. Germline V gene sequence: CDR1 MDHEN, CDR2 SYDVKM. Trimming shortened V by 3 bases and J by 0 bases, and 11 bases separated the two germline ends. This CDR3 is 15 amino acids long. CDR3 protein: CASSFSNTMNTEAFF. CDR3 sequence (DNA): TGTGCCAGCAGTTTCTCGAATACTATGAACACTGAAGCTTTCTTT. Using reference TRBV28 and TRBJ1-1 for the parts outside the CDR3, the full variable domain is DVKVTQSSRYLVKRTGEKVFLECVQDMDHENMFWYRQDPGLGLRLIYFSYDVKMKEKGDIPEGYSVSREKKERFSLILESASTNQTSMYLCASSFSNTMNTEAFFGQGTRLTVV.